These 28 T cell receptor beta chains came from one sample sequenced in a study of patients and donors after allogeneic stem cell transplantation. A single record per CDR3 protein comes from TCRdb applying MiXCR to the RT-PCR reads. The sample has roughly 940,000 distinct CDR3 sequences; around 17% are singletons. The specimen was blood, either unsorted or a sorted T cell fraction (not recorded which). These receptors were obtained from a human donor who was either an allogeneic HSCT recipient or a stem cell or donor lymphocyte infusion donor (not recorded which). It is not recorded whose cells these are; they may come from a transplant donor.

The chain employs TRBV5-1 and TRBJ2-7; 9 nucleotides align to TRBD1. The CDR3 has 14 residues. Germline V lookup: CDR1 SGHRS, CDR2 YFSETQ. V dropped 3 bases and J dropped 2; count of bases not matched to a gene: 3. CDR3 residues: CASSWTGETYEQYF. CDR3 DNA sequence: TGCGCCAGCAGCTGGACAGGGGAGACCTACGAGCAGTACTTC.

The chain has TRBV6-1 and TRBJ2-7; no clear D. The length of the CDR3 is 15 residues. In germline, CDR1 is MNHNS, CDR2 SASEGT. V lost 6 bases and J 0 bases, leaving 15 bases between the germline ends. The DNA of the CDR3 is TGTGCCAGCAGCTCCCGACGAGGCCTCTCCTACGAGCAGTACTTC. The encoded protein is CASSSRRGLSYEQYF.

This clonotype was recorded many times. This chain links TRBV5-1 with TRBJ2-5, with 7 nucleotides matching TRBD1. Germline lookup yields CDR1 SGHRS and CDR2 YFSETQ. This CDR3 comprises 15 residues. J gave up 1 base and V 0 bases, and 3 bases lay outside the gene matches. CDR3 coding DNA: TGCGCCAGCAGCTTGGGTGGGACAGCCCAAGAGACCCAGTACTTC. Residues: CASSLGGTAQETQYF. The complete variable domain, with remaining parts taken from reference TRBV5-1 and TRBJ2-5, reads KAGVTQTPRYLIKTRGQQVTLSCSPISGHRSVSWYQQTPGQGLQFLFEYFSETQRNKGNFPGRFSGRQFSNSRSEMNVSTLELGDSALYLCASSLGGTAQETQYFGPGTRLLVL.

This clonotype was counted ten times or more. A junction boundary mismatches the germline segment, possibly from a read error. V and J are TRBV12-3 or TRBV12-4 and TRBJ2-1; 8 bases map to TRBD2. The CDR3 runs to 12 residues. In DNA, the CDR3 is TGCCTTAGCGGGGACCGGGGCAATGAGCAGTTCTTC. Encoded protein: CLSGDRGNEQFF.

This clonotype showed up just a few times. The rearrangement uses TRBV9 and TRBJ2-5; 9 nucleotides line up with TRBD1. Germline V gene data show CDR1 as SGDLS and CDR2 as YYNGEE. V dropped 4 bases and J dropped 4; count of bases not matched to a gene: 11. There are 16 residues in the CDR3. CDR3 nucleotides: TGTGCCAGCAGCCCCCGCCCGGGACAGGGCGGAGAGACCCAGTACTTC. Its translation: CASSPRPGQGGETQYF. The full variable domain, rest sourced from reference TRBV9 and TRBJ2-5, is DSGVTQTPKHLITATGQRVTLRCSPRSGDLSVYWYQQSLDQGLQFLIQYYNGEERAKGNILERFSAQQFPDLHSELNLSSLELGDSALYFCASSPRPGQGGETQYFGPGTRLLVL.

The sample holds many counts of this clonotype. This chain uses TRBV12-3 or TRBV12-4 with TRBJ2-5; TRBD2 matches 9 bases. V dropped 1 base and J dropped 5; count of bases not matched to a gene: 5. This CDR3 region has 15 residues. The CDR3 coding sequence is TGTGCCAGCAGTTTAGGCGGGAGGGTAGAGGAGACCCAGTACTTC. This gives the protein CASSLGGRVEETQYF.

In its sample, this clonotype was seen a few times. The gene calls are TRBV20-1 and TRBJ1-2; the D gene is possibly TRBD1 (5 bases). This CDR3 has 15 amino acids. Trimming removed 0 bases at V and 4 bases at J, with 15 bases between. Germline CDR1 and CDR2: DFQATT and SNEGSKA (reference sequence). The CDR3 sequence is CSARDELGRVYGYTF. CDR3 DNA: TGCAGTGCTAGAGATGAGCTCGGCAGGGTCTATGGCTACACCTTC.

This chain links TRBV24-1 with TRBJ1-1; maybe TRBD1 (5 bases). Trimming stripped 5 bases from V and 3 bases from J, with 21 bases between. CDR3 length: 17 residues. CDR1 and CDR2 (germline): KGHDR, SFDVKD. Here the CDR3 DNA reads TGTGCCACCAGTGGAAAGTTTGGAAAGACGACAGACACTGAAGCTTTCTTT. Its translation: CATSGKFGKTTDTEAFF.

This clonotype was seen a few times. V gene TRBV20-1 combines with J gene TRBJ1-1, with TRBD1 matching over 7 bases. Trimming cost V 0 bases and J 7 bases; bases outside gene matches: 11. CDR1 is DFQATT, CDR2 SNEGSKA, per germline (reference sequence). The CDR3 loop spans 15 amino acids. The CDR3 sequence is CSARDEGGRGSEAFF. The DNA of the CDR3 is TGCAGTGCTAGAGACGAAGGGGGCCGGGGGAGTGAAGCTTTCTTT.

The chain combines TRBV18 with TRBJ1-1; D is uncertain. Germline V gene sequence: CDR1 KGHSH, CDR2 LQKENI. CDR3 size: 16 residues. V gave up 3 bases and J gave up 4 bases, with 18 bases separating them. For the CDR3, the DNA is TGTGCCAGCTCACCCTTATCGGGAAGCTCCCTCACTGAAGCTTTCTTT. Translating it yields CASSPLSGSSLTEAFF.

V is TRBV11-2 and J is TRBJ2-3, with 10 bases aligning to TRBD2. The junction had 8 bases not matched to a gene; V was cut back by 4 bases and J by 7 bases. This CDR3 comprises 15 residues. Germline assignment: CDR1 SGHAT and CDR2 FQNNGV. CDR3 DNA sequence: TGTGCCAGCAGCTCCATAGCGGGAGGTAGCTATACGCAGTATTTT. Its protein product is CASSSIAGGSYTQYF.

This clonotype came up a few times. This sequence joins TRBV12-3 or TRBV12-4 and TRBJ2-3, with 9 bases aligning to TRBD1. This CDR3 region has 15 residues. V was pared by 4 bases and J by 7 bases, with 9 bases of the junction left unmatched. DNA of the CDR3: TGTGCCAGCAGTTCAACCCGGACAGGGGCGAATACGCAGTATTTT. Translation: CASSSTRTGANTQYF.

This clonotype showed up just a few times. The gene calls are TRBV20-1 and TRBJ2-4; D not certain. The CDR3 runs to 15 residues. Germline V gene data show CDR1 as DFQATT and CDR2 as SNEGSKA (reference sequence). Trimming cost V 0 bases and J 0 bases, with 9 bases left between them. For the CDR3, the DNA is TGCAGTGCTAGAGATCAAGGAGTAGCCAAAAACATTCAGTACTTC. The encoded protein is CSARDQGVAKNIQYF.

In this sample, this clonotype turned up a few times. The chain links TRBV27 to TRBJ1-2; 9 bases line up with TRBD1. The germline V gene encodes CDR1 MNHEY and CDR2 SMNVEV (reference sequence). This CDR3 is 16 amino acids long. J lost 5 bases, V lost 4 bases, and 11 bases had no gene match. The CDR3 region has the DNA TGTGCCAGCAGTTCCCCCCTACAGGGGGCCATATATGGCTACACCTTC. As protein: CASSSPLQGAIYGYTF.

The V gene is TRBV12-3 or TRBV12-4, the J gene TRBJ1-1, with D possibly matching TRBD1 (6 bases). The CDR3 contains 15 residues. Trimming pared 5 bases from V and 4 bases from J, leaving 17 bases between. The CDR3 loop is CASSPYREVGTEAFF. CDR3 in DNA: TGTGCCAGCAGTCCTTACAGGGAAGTGGGCACTGAAGCTTTCTTT.

This clonotype was detected a few times. The chain carries TRBV5-1 and TRBJ1-3; D is perhaps TRBD1 (5 bases). The CDR3 spans 17 residues. Trimming took 0 bases from V and 0 from J, leaving 13 bases between them. Germline V gives CDR1 SGHRS, CDR2 YFSETQ. The CDR3 sequence is CASSLVPAGSSGNTIYF. CDR3 sequence (DNA): TGCGCCAGCAGCTTGGTCCCGGCAGGGAGCTCTGGAAACACCATATATTTT.

The chain uses TRBV6-5 and TRBJ1-2; TRBD1 is a possible D gene (6 bases). CDR1 and CDR2 from the germline V gene are MNHEY and SVGAGI. The CDR3 spans 14 residues. Trimming cost V 2 bases and J 5 bases, with 12 bases left between them. In nucleotides, the CDR3 is TGTGCCAGCAGTTACCGACAGGTGGGGTATGGCTACACCTTC. Residues: CASSYRQVGYGYTF.

This sequence joins TRBV20-1 and TRBJ2-2; either TRBD1 or TRBD2 may supply D (5 bases each). The CDR3 length is 13 residues. V dropped 4 bases and J dropped 4 bases, with 10 bases sitting between them. CDR1 and CDR2 from the germline V gene are DFQATT and SNEGSKA (reference sequence). The CDR3 spells CSANPGRTGELFF. As DNA, the CDR3 is TGCAGTGCTAACCCGGGACGCACCGGGGAGCTGTTTTTT.

In this sample, this clonotype turned up many times. The chain's CDR3 is CASSLEMTSAGDTQYF. CDR3 coding DNA: TGTGCCAGCAGTTTAGAGATGACTTCCGCGGGAGATACGCAGTATTTT. The rearrangement uses TRBV12-3 or TRBV12-4 and TRBJ2-3, with TRBD2 as a possible D gene (5 bases). V shed 1 base and J shed 5 bases, with 16 bases lying between them. The CDR3 runs to 16 residues.

Concerning this clonotype itself: Relative to the germline gene, one junction end is altered; a read error may explain this. This chain joins TRBV3-1 and TRBJ1-2, with D perhaps matching TRBD1 (5 bases). The CDR3 extends over 14 amino acids. Germline V gene sequence: CDR1 LGHDT, CDR2 YNNKEL (reference sequence). CDR3 bases: TGTGCCAGCAGCGAAGAGTCAGGGTACTATGGCTACACCTTC. Residues: CASSEESGYYGYTF.

This clonotype appeared a few times. The rearrangement joins TRBV12-3 or TRBV12-4 to TRBJ2-1, with 9 bases that match TRBD2. V was pared by 3 bases and J by 15 bases, with 9 bases of the junction left unmatched. The CDR3 length is 13 residues. The CDR3, as DNA: TGTGCCAGCAGTTTGGACCTCAGCGGGAGGCTGTTCTTC. Encoded protein: CASSLDLSGRLFF.

V gene TRBV10-3 combines with J gene TRBJ1-1; D is unresolved. Germline values: CDR1 ENHRY, CDR2 SYGVKD. The CDR3 totals 13 residues. V was pared by 7 bases and J by 0 bases, with 9 bases between. CDR3 protein: CAITGGMNTEAFF. The CDR3 DNA reads as TGTGCCATCACCGGAGGCATGAACACTGAAGCTTTCTTT.

This chain links TRBV12-3 or TRBV12-4 with TRBJ2-2, with TRBD2 as a possible D gene (7 bases). V gave up 1 base and J gave up 4 bases, with 10 bases separating them. The length of the CDR3 is 15 residues. The CDR3, as DNA: TGTGCCAGCAGTTTAGTGGCGGGGGCCACCGGGGAGCTGTTTTTT. It is translated as CASSLVAGATGELFF.

This clonotype was seen only a few times. V is TRBV4-1 and J is TRBJ1-3; D is perhaps TRBD1 (5 bases). V lost 10 bases, J lost 7 bases, and 17 bases lay in between. The CDR3 length is 13 residues. Looked up from germline, CDR1 is MGHRA and CDR2 is YSYEKL. The CDR3 region is CATGGSEGNTIYF. The CDR3 DNA reads as TGCGCCACCGGGGGTTCGGAGGGGAACACCATATATTTT.

CDR3 loop: CSASLAGGTQETQYF. In nucleotides, the CDR3 is TGCAGTGCTAGTTTAGCGGGAGGGACCCAAGAGACCCAGTACTTC. The chain uses TRBV20-1 and TRBJ2-5, with 11 bases lining up with TRBD2. CDR1 is DFQATT and CDR2 is SNEGSKA in the germline V gene (reference sequence). The ends lost 3 bases at V and 1 base at J; junction bases unmatched: 4. There are 15 residues in the CDR3.

This chain connects TRBV10-3 to TRBJ1-2; D remains unclear. V dropped 4 bases and J dropped 3 bases, with 9 bases sitting between them. Germline V lookup: CDR1 ENHRY, CDR2 SYGVKD. The CDR3 has 13 amino acids. The CDR3 loop reads CAISVSAYYGYTF. The CDR3 DNA follows: TGTGCCATCAGTGTCTCAGCCTACTATGGCTACACCTTC.

This clonotype was detected ten times or more. J is TRBJ1-1 and V is TRBV7-9; unclear D gene. V dropped 2 bases and J dropped 6 bases, with 7 bases sitting between them. This CDR3 is built from 12 residues. Germline CDR1 reads SEHNR; CDR2 reads FQNEAQ (reference sequence). The CDR3 nucleotides are TGTGCCAGCAGCTTAATGGGCTCTGAAGCTTTCTTT. It encodes CASSLMGSEAFF.

Only a few counts were recorded for this clonotype. The chain joins TRBV7-2 to TRBJ2-3, with a possible D match to TRBD1 (6 bases). The CDR3 runs to 15 residues. The germline V and J ends were trimmed by 5 bases and 2 bases, with 14 bases remaining between them. Germline V lookup: CDR1 SGHTA, CDR2 FQGNSA. The CDR3 DNA follows: TGTGCCAGCAGCAGCAGGACAGAGAACACAGATACGCAGTATTTT. Translating it yields CASSSRTENTDTQYF.